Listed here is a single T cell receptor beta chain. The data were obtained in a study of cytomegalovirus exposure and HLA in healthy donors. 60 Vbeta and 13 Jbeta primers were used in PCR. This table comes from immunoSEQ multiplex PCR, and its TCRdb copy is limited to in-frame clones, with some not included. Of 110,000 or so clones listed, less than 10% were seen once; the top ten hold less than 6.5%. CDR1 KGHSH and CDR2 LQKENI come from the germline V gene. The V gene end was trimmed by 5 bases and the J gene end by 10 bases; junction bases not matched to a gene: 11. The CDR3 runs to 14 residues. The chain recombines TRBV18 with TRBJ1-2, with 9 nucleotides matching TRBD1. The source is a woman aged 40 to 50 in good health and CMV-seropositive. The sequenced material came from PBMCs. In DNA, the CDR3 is TGTGCCAGCTCAAGACGACAGGGGGAGGAGGACTACACCTTC. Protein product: CASSRRQGEEDYTF.